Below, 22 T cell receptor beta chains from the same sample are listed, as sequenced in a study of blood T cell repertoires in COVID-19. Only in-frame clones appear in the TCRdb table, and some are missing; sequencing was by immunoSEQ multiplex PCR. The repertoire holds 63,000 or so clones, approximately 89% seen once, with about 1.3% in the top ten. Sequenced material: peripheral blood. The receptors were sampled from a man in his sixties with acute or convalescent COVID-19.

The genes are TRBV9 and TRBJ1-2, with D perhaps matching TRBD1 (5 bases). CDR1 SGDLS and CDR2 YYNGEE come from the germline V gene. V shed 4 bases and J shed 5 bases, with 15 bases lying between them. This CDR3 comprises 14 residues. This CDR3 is CASSPDSSLYGYTF. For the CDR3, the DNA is TGTGCCAGCAGCCCAGACAGTAGCCTATATGGCTACACCTTC.

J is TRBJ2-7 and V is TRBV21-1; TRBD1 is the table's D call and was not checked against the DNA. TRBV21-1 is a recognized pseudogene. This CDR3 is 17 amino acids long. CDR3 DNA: TGTGCCAGCAGCAAAGGGCGTAGGACACCCTTAACCTACGAGCAGTACTTC. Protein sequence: CASSKGRRTPLTYEQYF.

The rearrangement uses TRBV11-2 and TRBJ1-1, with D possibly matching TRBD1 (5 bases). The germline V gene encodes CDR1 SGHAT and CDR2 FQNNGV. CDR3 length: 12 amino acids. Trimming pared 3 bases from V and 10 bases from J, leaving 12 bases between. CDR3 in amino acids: CASSFTGQGAFF. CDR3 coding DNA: TGTGCCAGCAGCTTTACCGGGCAGGGAGCTTTCTTT.

In nucleotides, the CDR3 is TGTGCCAGCAGCTTAGAGGACAGGGACACAGATACGCAGTATTTT. This codes for CASSLEDRDTDTQYF. V and J are TRBV7-9 and TRBJ2-3, with TRBD1 identical over 8 bases. This CDR3 is 15 amino acids long. Per the germline V gene, CDR1 is SEHNR and CDR2 is FQNEAQ (reference sequence). With V trimmed by 1 base and J by 2 bases, 2 bases remained unmatched.

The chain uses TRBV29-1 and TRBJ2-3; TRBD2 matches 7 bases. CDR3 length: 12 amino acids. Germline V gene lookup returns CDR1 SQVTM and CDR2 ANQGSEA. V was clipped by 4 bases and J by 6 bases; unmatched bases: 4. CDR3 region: CSVGLGGDTQYF. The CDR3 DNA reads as TGCAGCGTTGGCCTGGGGGGGGATACGCAGTATTTT.

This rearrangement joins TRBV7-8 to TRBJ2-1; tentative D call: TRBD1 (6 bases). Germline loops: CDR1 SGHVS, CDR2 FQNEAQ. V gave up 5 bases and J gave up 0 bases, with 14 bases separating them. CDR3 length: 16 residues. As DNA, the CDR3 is TGTGCCAGCAGCCCTCCCGGACAGAGCTCCTACAATGAGCAGTTCTTC. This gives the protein CASSPPGQSSYNEQFF.

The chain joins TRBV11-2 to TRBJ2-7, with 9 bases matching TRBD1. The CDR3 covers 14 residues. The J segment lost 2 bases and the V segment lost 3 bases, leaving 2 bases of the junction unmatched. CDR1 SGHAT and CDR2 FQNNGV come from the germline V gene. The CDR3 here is CASSFGQGTYEQYF. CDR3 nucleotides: TGTGCCAGCAGCTTCGGACAGGGGACCTACGAGCAGTACTTC. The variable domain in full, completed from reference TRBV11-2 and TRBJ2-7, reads EAGVAQSPRYKIIEKRQSVAFWCNPISGHATLYWYQQILGQGPKLLIQFQNNGVVDDSQLPKDRFSAERLKGVDSTLKIQPAKLEDSAVYLCASSFGQGTYEQYFGPGTRLTVT.

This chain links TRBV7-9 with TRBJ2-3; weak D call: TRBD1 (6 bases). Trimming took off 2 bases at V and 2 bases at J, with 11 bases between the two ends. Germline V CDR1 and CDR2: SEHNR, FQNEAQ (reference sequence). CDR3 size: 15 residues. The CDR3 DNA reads TGTGCCAGCAGCTTAACCAGGGGAGTCACAGATACGCAGTATTTT. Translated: CASSLTRGVTDTQYF.

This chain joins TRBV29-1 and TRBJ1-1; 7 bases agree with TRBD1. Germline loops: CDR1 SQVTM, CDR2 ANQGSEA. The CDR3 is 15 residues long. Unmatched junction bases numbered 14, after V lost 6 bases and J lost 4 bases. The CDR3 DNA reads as TGCAGCGTCCGCCAATCAGGGGGAGGTAGCACTGAAGCTTTCTTT. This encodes CSVRQSGGGSTEAFF.

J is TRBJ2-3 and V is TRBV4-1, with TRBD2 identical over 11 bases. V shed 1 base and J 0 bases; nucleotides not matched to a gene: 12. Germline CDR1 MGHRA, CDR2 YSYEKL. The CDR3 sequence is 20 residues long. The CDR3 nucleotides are TGCGCCAGCAGCCAAGGCCCCGTATCTACTAGCGGGAGTAGCACAGATACGCAGTATTTT. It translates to CASSQGPVSTSGSSTDTQYF.

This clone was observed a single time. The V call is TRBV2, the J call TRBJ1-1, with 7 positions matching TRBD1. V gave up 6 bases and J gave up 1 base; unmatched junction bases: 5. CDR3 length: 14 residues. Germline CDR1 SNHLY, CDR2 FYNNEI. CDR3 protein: CASSGDSQNTEAFF. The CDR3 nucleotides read TGTGCCAGCAGCGGGGACAGTCAGAACACTGAAGCTTTCTTT.

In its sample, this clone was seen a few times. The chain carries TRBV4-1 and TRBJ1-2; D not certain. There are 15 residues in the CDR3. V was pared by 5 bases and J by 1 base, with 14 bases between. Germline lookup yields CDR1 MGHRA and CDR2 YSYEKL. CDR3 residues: CASSLRTGVNYGYTF. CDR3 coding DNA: TGCGCCAGCAGCTTGAGGACTGGCGTTAACTATGGCTACACCTTC.

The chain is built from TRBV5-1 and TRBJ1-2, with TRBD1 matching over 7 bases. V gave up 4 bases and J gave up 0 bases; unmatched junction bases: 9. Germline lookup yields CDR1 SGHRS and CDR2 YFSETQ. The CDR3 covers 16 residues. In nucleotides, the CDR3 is TGCGCCAGCAGCCTGTCCAACAGGGGAGCTAACTATGGCTACACCTTC. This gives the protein CASSLSNRGANYGYTF. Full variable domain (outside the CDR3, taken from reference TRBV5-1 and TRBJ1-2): KAGVTQTPRYLIKTRGQQVTLSCSPISGHRSVSWYQQTPGQGLQFLFEYFSETQRNKGNFPGRFSGRQFSNSRSEMNVSTLELGDSALYLCASSLSNRGANYGYTFGSGTRLTVV.

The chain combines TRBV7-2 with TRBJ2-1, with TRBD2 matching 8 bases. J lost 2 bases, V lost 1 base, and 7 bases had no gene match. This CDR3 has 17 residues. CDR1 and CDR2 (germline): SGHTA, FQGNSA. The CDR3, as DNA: TGTGCCAGCAGCTTAGACAACGGGGGGGCCCCCTACAATGAGCAGTTCTTC. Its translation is CASSLDNGGAPYNEQFF. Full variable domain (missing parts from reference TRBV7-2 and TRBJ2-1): GAGVSQSPSNKVTEKGKDVELRCDPISGHTALYWYRQSLGQGLEFLIYFQGNSAPDKSGLPSDRFSAERTGGSVSTLTIQRTQQEDSAVYLCASSLDNGGAPYNEQFFGPGTRLTVL.

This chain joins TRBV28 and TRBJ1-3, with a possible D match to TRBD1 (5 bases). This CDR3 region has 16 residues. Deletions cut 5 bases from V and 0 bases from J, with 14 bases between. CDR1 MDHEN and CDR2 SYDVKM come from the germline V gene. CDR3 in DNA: TGTGCCAGCAGTCTCCGACAGACTCGCTCTGGAAACACCATATATTTT. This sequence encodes CASSLRQTRSGNTIYF.

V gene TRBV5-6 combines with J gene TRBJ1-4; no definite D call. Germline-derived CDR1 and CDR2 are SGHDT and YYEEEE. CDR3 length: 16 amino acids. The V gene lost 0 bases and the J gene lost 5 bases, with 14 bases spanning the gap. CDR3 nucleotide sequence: TGTGCCAGCAGCTTGGATGCGGCGGGATCCAATGAAAAACTGTTTTTT. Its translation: CASSLDAAGSNEKLFF.

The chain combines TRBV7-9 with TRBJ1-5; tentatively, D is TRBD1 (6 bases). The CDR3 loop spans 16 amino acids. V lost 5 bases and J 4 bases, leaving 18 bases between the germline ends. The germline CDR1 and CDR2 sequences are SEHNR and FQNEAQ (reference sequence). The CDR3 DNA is TGTGCCAGCAGCCTTGGGTTAGGGCAGGGGAATCAGCCCCAGCATTTT. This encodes CASSLGLGQGNQPQHF. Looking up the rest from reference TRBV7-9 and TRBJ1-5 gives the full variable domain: DTGVSQNPRHKITKRGQNVTFRCDPISEHNRLYWYRQTLGQGPEFLTYFQNEAQLEKSRLLSDRFSAERPKGSFSTLEIQRTEQGDSAMYLCASSLGLGQGNQPQHFGDGTRLSIL.

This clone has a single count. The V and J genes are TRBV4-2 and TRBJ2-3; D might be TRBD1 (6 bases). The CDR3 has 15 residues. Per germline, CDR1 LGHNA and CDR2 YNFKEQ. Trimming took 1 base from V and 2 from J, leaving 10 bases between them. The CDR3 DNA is TGTGCCAGCAGCCAAGCTAGGGGGAACACAGATACGCAGTATTTT. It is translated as CASSQARGNTDTQYF.

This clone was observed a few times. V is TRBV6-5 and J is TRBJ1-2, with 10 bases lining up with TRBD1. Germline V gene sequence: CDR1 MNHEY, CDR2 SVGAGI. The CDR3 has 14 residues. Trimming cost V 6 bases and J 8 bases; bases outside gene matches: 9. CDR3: CASSGQGGGSGYTF. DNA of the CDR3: TGTGCCAGCAGCGGACAGGGGGGAGGTTCAGGCTACACCTTC.

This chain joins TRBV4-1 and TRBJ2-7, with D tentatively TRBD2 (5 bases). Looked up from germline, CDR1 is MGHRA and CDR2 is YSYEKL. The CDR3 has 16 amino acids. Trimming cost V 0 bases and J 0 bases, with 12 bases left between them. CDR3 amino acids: CASSQDPAGLSYEQYF. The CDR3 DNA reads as TGCGCCAGCAGCCAAGATCCGGCGGGTCTCTCCTACGAGCAGTACTTC.

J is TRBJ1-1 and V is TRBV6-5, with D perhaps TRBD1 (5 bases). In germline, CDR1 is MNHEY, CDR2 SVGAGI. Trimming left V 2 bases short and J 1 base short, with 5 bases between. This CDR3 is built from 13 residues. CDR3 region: CASSYGQNTEAFF. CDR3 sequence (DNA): TGTGCCAGCAGTTACGGACAGAACACTGAAGCTTTCTTT.

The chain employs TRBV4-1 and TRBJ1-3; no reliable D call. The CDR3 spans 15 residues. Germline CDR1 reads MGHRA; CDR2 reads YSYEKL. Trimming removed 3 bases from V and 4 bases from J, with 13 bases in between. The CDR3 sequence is CASSQAVLAGNTIYF. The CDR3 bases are TGCGCCAGCAGCCAGGCAGTGCTAGCCGGAAACACCATATATTTT.